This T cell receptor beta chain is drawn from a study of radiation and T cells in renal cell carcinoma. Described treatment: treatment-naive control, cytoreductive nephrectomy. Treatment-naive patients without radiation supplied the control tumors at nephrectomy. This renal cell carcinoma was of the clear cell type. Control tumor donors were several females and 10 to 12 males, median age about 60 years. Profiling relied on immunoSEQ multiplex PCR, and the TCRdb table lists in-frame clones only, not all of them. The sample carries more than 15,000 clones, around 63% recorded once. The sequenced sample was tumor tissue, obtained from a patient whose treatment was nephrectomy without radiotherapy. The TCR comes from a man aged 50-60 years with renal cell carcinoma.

CDR3 nucleotides: TGTGCCTGGAGTGAGCGGCGGGCATCCCTCACTAACTATGGCTACACCTTC. Its protein is CAWSERRASLTNYGYTF. V and J are TRBV30 and TRBJ1-2; D remains ambiguous. Germline V gene data show CDR1 as GTSNPN and CDR2 as SVGIG (reference sequence). V lost 1 base, J lost 0 bases, and 18 bases lay in between. The CDR3 runs 17 residues. Based on the CDR3 plus reference TRBV30 and TRBJ1-2, the full variable domain is SQTIHQWPATLVQPVGSPLSLECTVEGTSNPNLYWYRQAAGRGLQLLFYSVGIGQISSEVPQNLSASRPQDRQFILSSKKLLLSDSGFYLCAWSERRASLTNYGYTFGSGTRLTVV.